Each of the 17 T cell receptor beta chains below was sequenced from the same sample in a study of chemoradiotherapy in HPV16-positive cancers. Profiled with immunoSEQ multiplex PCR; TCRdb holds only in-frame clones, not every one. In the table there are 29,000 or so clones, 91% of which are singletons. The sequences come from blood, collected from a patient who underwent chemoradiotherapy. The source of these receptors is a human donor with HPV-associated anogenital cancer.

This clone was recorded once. As DNA, the CDR3 is TGTGCCAGCAGCCCCCAGGGGGGCGCCGGCTCCTATAATTCACCCCTCCACTTT. Its protein product is CASSPQGGAGSYNSPLHF. This chain uses TRBV5-4 with TRBJ1-6, with 7 bases matching TRBD1. This CDR3 is built from 18 residues. After removal of 4 bases from V and 0 bases from J, the junction contained 10 bases not matched to a gene. In germline, CDR1 is SGHNT, CDR2 YYREEE (reference sequence).

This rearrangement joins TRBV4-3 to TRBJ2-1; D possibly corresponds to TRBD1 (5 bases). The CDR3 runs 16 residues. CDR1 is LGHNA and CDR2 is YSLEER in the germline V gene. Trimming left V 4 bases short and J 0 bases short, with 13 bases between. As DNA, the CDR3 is TGCGCCAGCAGCCTGGGCAGGGCCAGCTCCTACAATGAGCAGTTCTTC. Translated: CASSLGRASSYNEQFF.

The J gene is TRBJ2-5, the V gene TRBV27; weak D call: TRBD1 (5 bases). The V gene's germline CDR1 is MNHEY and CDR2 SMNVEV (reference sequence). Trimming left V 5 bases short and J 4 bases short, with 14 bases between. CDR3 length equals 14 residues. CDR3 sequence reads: CASSETANPETQYF. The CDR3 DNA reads TGTGCCAGCAGTGAGACAGCCAATCCAGAGACCCAGTACTTC.

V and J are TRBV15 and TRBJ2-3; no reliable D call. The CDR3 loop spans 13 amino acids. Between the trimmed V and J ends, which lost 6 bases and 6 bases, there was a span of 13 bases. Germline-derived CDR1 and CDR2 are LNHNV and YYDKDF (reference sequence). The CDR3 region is CATSMQSIDTQYF. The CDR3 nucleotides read TGTGCCACCAGTATGCAGTCGATTGATACGCAGTATTTT.

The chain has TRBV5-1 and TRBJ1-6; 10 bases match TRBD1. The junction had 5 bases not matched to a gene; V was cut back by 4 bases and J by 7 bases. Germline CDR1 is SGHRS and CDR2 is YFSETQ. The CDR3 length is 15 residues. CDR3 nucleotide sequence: TGCGCCAGCAGCGGGGGGACAGGGGAAAATTCACCCCTCCACTTT. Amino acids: CASSGGTGENSPLHF.

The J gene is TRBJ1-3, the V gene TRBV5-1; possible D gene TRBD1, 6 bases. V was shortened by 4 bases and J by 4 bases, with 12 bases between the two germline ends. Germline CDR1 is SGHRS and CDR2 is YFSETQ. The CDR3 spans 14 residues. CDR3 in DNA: TGCGCCAGCAGCACGCAGACAGGAGGAAACACCATATATTTT. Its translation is CASSTQTGGNTIYF. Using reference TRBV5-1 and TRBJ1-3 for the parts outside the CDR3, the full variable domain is KAGVTQTPRYLIKTRGQQVTLSCSPISGHRSVSWYQQTPGQGLQFLFEYFSETQRNKGNFPGRFSGRQFSNSRSEMNVSTLELGDSALYLCASSTQTGGNTIYFGEGSWLTVV.

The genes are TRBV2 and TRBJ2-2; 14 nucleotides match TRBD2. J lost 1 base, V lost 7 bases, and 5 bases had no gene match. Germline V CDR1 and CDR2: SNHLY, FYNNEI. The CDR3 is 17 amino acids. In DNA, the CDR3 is TGTGCCAGCAAGGGACTAGCGGGGGTAAAGAACACCGGGGAGCTGTTTTTT. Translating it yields CASKGLAGVKNTGELFF.

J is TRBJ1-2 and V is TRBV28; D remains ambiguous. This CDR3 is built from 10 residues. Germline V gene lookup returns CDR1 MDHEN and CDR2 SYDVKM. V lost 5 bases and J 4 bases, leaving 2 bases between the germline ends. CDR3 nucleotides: TGTGCCAGCAGTCGCTATGGCTACACCTTC. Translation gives CASSRYGYTF.

CDR3 nucleotide sequence: TGCGCCAGCAGCCAGGACGCCTCAAGCTCCTACGAGCAGTACTTC. It codes for CASSQDASSSYEQYF. V gene TRBV4-3 combines with J gene TRBJ2-7; no reliable D call. The CDR3 has 15 residues. Germline V CDR1 and CDR2: LGHNA, YSLEER. Trimming took 3 bases from V and 0 from J, leaving 12 bases between them.

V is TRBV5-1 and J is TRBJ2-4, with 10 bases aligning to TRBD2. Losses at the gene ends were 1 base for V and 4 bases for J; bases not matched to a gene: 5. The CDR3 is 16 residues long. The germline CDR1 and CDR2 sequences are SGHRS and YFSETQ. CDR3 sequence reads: CASSLTAGGSKNIQYF. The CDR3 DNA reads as TGCGCCAGCAGCTTGACAGCGGGAGGGTCTAAAAACATTCAGTACTTC.

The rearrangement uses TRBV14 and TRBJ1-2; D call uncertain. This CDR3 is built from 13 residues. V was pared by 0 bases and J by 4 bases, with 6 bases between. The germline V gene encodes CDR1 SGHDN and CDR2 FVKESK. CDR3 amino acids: CASSQEVGYGYTF. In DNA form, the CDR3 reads TGTGCCAGCAGCCAAGAAGTAGGCTATGGCTACACCTTC. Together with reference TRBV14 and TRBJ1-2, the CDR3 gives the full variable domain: EAGVTQFPSHSVIEKGQTVTLRCDPISGHDNLYWYRRVMGKEIKFLLHFVKESKQDESGMPNNRFLAERTGGTYSTLKVQPAELEDSGVYFCASSQEVGYGYTFGSGTRLTVV.

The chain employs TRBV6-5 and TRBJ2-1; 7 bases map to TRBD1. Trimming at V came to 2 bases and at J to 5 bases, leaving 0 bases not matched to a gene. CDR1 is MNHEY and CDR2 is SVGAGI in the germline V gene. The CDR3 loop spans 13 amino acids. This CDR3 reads CASSYDRDNEQFF. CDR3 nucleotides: TGTGCCAGCAGTTACGACAGGGACAATGAGCAGTTCTTC.

The DNA for the CDR3 is TGTGCCAGCAGGGTAACTGGGACTGACACCTACGAGCAGTACTTC. Its protein is CASRVTGTDTYEQYF. The J gene is TRBJ2-7, the V gene TRBV6-1; the D gene is possibly TRBD2 (6 bases). V lost 6 bases and J lost 2, with 17 bases in between. Germline lookup yields CDR1 MNHNS and CDR2 SASEGT. This CDR3 has 15 residues.

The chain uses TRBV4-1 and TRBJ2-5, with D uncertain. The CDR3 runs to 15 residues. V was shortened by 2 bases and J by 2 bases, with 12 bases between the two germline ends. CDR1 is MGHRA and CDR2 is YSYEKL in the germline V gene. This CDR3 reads CASSQQAQVQETQYF. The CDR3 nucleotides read TGCGCCAGCAGCCAACAAGCGCAAGTACAAGAGACCCAGTACTTC.

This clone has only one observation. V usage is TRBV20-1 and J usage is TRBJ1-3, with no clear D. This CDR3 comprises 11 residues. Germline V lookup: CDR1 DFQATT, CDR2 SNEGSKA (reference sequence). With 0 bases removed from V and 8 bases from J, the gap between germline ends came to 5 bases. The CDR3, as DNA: TGCAGTGCTAGAGACGGATACACCATATATTTT. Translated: CSARDGYTIYF.

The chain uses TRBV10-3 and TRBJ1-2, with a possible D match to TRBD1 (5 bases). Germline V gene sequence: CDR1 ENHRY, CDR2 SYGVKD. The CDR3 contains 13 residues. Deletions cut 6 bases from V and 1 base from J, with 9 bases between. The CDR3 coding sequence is TGTGCCATCAGCACAGGAATTAACTATGGCTACACCTTC. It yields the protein CAISTGINYGYTF.

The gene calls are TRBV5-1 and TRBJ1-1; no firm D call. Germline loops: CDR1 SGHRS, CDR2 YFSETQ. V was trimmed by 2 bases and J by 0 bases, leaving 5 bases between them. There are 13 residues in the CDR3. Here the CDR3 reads CASSLGMNTEAFF. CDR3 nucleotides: TGCGCCAGCAGCTTAGGAATGAACACTGAAGCTTTCTTT.